The source of this T cell receptor beta chain is a study of blood T cells in healthy people across ages. This clonotype came up a few times. For the second PCR, which ran for about 6 to 12 cycles, a sample-barcoded 5' primer and a J-beta primer mix were used. TCRdb re-called the 5' RACE reads through MiXCR, storing one row per CDR3 protein. The sample consists of 900,000 to 950,000 distinct CDR3 sequences, approximately 32% of them appearing once. Unmatched junction bases numbered 14, after V lost 2 bases and J lost 2 bases. Germline V gives CDR1 SNHLY, CDR2 FYNNEI. The CDR3 contains 18 residues. Another study also made use of these data, one on T cells of mothers and their children. As that study records: Donation was provided by three healthy Caucasian mothers along with their six children. The authors used all extracted RNA for cDNA synthesis, at approximately 1.4 ug per 15 ul. The analysis detected no persistent microchimeric T cell clones.

The sample taken for sequencing was blood. This sequence was found in a woman in her thirties or forties in good health. This chain connects TRBV2 to TRBJ2-5; TRBD2 aligns across 7 bases. CDR3 nucleotides: TGTGCCAGCAGTGAAAGACAGACTAGCTGGGGGAGTCAAGAGACCCAGTACTTC. This gives the protein CASSERQTSWGSQETQYF.